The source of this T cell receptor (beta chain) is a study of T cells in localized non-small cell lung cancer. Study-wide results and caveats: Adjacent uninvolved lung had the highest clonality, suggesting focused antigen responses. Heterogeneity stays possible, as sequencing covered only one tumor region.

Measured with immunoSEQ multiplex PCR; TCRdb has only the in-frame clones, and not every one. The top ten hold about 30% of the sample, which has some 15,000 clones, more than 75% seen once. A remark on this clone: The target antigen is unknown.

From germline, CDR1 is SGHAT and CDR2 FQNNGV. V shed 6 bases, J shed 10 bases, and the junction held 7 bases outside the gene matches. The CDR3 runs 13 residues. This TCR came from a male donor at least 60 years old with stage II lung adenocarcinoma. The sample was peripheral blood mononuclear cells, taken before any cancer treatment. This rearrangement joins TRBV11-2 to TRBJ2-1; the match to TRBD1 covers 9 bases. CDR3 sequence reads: CASSLIGQGEQFF. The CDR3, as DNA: TGTGCCAGCAGTTTAATCGGACAGGGGGAGCAGTTCTTC. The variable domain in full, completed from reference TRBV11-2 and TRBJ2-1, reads EAGVAQSPRYKIIEKRQSVAFWCNPISGHATLYWYQQILGQGPKLLIQFQNNGVVDDSQLPKDRFSAERLKGVDSTLKIQPAKLEDSAVYLCASSLIGQGEQFFGPGTRLTVL.